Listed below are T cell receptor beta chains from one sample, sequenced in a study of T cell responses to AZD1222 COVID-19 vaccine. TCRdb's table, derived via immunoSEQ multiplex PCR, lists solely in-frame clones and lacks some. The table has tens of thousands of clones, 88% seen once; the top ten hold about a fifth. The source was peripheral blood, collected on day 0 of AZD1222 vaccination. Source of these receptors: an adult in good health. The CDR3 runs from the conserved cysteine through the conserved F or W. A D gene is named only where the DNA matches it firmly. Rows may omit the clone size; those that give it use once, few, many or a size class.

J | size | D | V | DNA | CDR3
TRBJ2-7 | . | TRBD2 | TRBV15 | TGTGCCACCAGCCTCGGGACTAGCGTTTCCTACGAGCAGTACTTC | CATSLGTSVSYEQYF
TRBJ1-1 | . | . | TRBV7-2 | TGTGCCAGCAGCTTAGGGGGCAGGGTGTCTGAAGCTTTCTTT | CASSLGGRVSEAFF
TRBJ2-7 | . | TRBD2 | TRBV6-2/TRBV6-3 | TGTGCCAGCAGTTACCCGCAGGGGACTAGCTACGAGCAGTACTTC | CASSYPQGTSYEQYF
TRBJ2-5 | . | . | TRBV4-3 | TGCGCCAGCAGCCAAGACCGGACGGGGGAAAAGACCCAGTACTTC | CASSQDRTGEKTQYF
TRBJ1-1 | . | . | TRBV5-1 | TGCGCCAGCGGGGAGGGATTCCTAACCTCCTTT | CASGEGFLTSF
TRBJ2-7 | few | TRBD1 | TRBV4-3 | TGCGCCAGCAGCCAAGACGGGACAGGGTACGACGAGCAGTACTTC | CASSQDGTGYDEQYF
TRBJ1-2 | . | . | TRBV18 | TGTGCCAGCTCACCAAACGGAGGCGGCTATGGCTACACCTTC | CASSPNGGGYGYTF
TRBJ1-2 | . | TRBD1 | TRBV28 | TGTGCCAGCAGTTTGGACAGGAGCTACACCTTC | CASSLDRSYTF
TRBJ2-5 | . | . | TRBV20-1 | TGCAGTTTCGACGGGGGAGAGACCCAGTACTTC | CSFDGGETQYF
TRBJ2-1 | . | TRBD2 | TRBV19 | TGTGCCAGTAGTGTGACTAGCGGGGCATACAATGAGCAGTTCTTC | CASSVTSGAYNEQFF
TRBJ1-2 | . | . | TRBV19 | TGTGCCAGTAGTACTCTTGGACAAGATTTTAACTATGGCTACACCTTC | CASSTLGQDFNYGYTF
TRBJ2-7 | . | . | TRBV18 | TGTGCCAGCTCACCCGCAGTAAGGAGCTCCTACGAGCAGTACTTC | CASSPAVRSSYEQYF
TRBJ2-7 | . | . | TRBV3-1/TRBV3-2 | TGTGCCAGCAGCCTAAAGGGGGGGACTGCCGAGCAGTACTTC | CASSLKGGTAEQYF
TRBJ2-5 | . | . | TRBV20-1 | TGCAGTGCTAGTCCGCAAATCGAGGGGACCCAGTACTTC | CSASPQIEGTQYF
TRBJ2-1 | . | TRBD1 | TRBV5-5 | TGTGCCAGCAGCTTGGCCGGAAACAGGGGGCCCTACAATGAGCAGTTCTTC | CASSLAGNRGPYNEQFF
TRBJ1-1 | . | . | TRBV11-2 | TGTGCCAGCAGCTTAGATCCGCCGTGGGGACCTGAAGCTTTCTTT | CASSLDPPWGPEAFF
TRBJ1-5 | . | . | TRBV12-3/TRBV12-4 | TGTGCCAGCGGCGGACAGCTTGATCAGCCCCAGCATTTT | CASGGQLDQPQHF
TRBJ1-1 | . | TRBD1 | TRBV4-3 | TGCGCCAGCAGCCAACTACAGGGGGCGCGTGGTACTGAAGCTTTCTTT | CASSQLQGARGTEAFF
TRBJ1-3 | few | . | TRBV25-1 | TGTGCCAGCAGTGCAACAGAGGCTGGAAACACCATATATTTT | CASSATEAGNTIYF
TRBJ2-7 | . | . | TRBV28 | TGTGCCAGCACTACTTTGACAGGATCCTACGAGCAGTACTTC | CASTTLTGSYEQYF
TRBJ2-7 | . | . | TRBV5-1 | TGCGCCAGCAGCTCCCAATACGAGCAGTACTTC | CASSSQYEQYF
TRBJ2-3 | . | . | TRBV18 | TGTGCCAGCACCGGACGGGATACGCAGTATTTT | CASTGRDTQYF
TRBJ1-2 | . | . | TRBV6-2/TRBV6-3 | TGTGCCAGCAGCCGGGAAGCATTTGGATATGGCTACACCTTC | CASSREAFGYGYTF
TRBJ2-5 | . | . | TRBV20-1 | TGCAGTGCTAGAGGGTTGGAGACCCAGTACTTC | CSARGLETQYF
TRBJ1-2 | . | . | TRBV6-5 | TGTGCCAGCAGTTACTCGGGGTATGGCTACACCTTC | CASSYSGYGYTF
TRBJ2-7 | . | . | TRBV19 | TGTGCCAGTAGTCCGACTGTATCCTACGAGCAGTACTTC | CASSPTVSYEQYF
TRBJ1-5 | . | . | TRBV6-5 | TGTGCCAGCAGTTCCAGGGACCAGCCCCAGCATTTT | CASSSRDQPQHF
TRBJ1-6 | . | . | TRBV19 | TGTGCCAGTAGTATCCAGACAGGCGATAATTCACCCCTCCACTTT | CASSIQTGDNSPLHF
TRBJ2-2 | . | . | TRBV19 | TGTGCCAGTAGTATAATAGCGGCGAACACCGGGGAGCTGTTTTTT | CASSIIAANTGELFF
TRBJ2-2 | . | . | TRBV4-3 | TGCGCCAGCAGCCAAGTTCCAGCCGCCGGGGAGCTGTTTTTT | CASSQVPAAGELFF
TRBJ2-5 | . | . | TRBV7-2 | TGTGCCAGCAGCTCTCAGGGGATCCAAGAGACCCAGTACTTC | CASSSQGIQETQYF
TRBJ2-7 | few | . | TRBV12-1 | TGTGCCAGCACCTTGTTGGAGCAGTACTTC | CASTLLEQYF
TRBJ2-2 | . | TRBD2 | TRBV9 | TGTGCCAGCAGCGTAGGTCTAGCGGGAACCGGGGAGCTGTTTTTT | CASSVGLAGTGELFF
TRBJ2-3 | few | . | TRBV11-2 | TGTGCCAGCAGCCTAGGGGAGCTAGCCATCAACGGAGATACGCAGTATTTT | CASSLGELAINGDTQYF
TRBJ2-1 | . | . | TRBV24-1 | TGTGCCACCAGTGGCGCTAGCAGCAATGAGCAGTTCTTC | CATSGASSNEQFF
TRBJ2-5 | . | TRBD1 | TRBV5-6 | TGTGCCAGCAGCGTTCCTTACTGGACAGGGGATATCCAAGAGACCCAGTACTTC | CASSVPYWTGDIQETQYF
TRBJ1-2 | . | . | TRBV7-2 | TGTGCCAGCAGACCGGCGAGTGCTTTTGGCTACACCTTC | CASRPASAFGYTF
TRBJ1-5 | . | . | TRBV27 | TGTGCCAGCAGTTTGGAGTTCGGGCAGCCCCAGCATTTT | CASSLEFGQPQHF
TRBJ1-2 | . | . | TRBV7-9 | TGTGCCAGCAGCCCCGAGGGGGGGTCAAACTATGGCTACACCTTC | CASSPEGGSNYGYTF
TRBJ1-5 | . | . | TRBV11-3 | TGTGCCAGCAGGGCCCCCGGGGTAGAGAGTCAGCCCCAGCATTTT | CASRAPGVESQPQHF
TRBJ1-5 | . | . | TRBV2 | TGTGCCAGCAGCCTACAGGGAAGCAATCAGCCCCAGCATTTT | CASSLQGSNQPQHF
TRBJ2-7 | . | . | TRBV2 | TGTGCCAGCAGTGACGGGGCTAGGACCTACGAGCAGTACTTC | CASSDGARTYEQYF
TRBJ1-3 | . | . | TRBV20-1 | TGCAGTGCTAGAGAGAACGGCCCAATATATTTT | CSARENGPIYF
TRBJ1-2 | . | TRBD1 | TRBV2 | TGTGCTGATGACAGGGGGCGCCCAGACTATGGCTACACCTTC | CADDRGRPDYGYTF
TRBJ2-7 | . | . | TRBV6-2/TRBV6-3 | TGTGCCAGCAGTTACTCCCTGACAGCTACCTACGAGCAGTACTTC | CASSYSLTATYEQYF
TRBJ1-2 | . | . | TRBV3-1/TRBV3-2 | TGTGCCAGCAGCCAAGGTACAGGGAACTATGGCTACACCTTC | CASSQGTGNYGYTF
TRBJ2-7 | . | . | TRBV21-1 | TGTGCCAGCAGCAAAGATTCAGGACTTTACTCCTACGAGCAGTACTTC | CASSKDSGLYSYEQYF
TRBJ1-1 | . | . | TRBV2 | TGTGCCAGCAGTGAGGCCCGTTCCGACACTGAAGCTTTCTTT | CASSEARSDTEAFF
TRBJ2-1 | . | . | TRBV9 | TGTGCCAGCAGTCCTGGGGGCGGGCGGCTCTCCTACAATGAGCAGTTCTTC | CASSPGGGRLSYNEQFF
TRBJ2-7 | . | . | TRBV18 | TGTGCCAGCTCACTTTCTGGGGGGCTCTCCTACGAGCAGTACTTC | CASSLSGGLSYEQYF
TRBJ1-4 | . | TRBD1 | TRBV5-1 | TGCGCCAGCAGCTTAAATCCACAGGGGGCGAGTGAAAAACTGTTTTTT | CASSLNPQGASEKLFF
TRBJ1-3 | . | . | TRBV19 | TGTGCCAGTAGTAAGGACGGCTCTGGAAACACCATATATTTT | CASSKDGSGNTIYF
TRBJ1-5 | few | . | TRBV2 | TGTGCCAGCAGGGTTTCATTTATACAGCCCCAGCATTTT | CASRVSFIQPQHF